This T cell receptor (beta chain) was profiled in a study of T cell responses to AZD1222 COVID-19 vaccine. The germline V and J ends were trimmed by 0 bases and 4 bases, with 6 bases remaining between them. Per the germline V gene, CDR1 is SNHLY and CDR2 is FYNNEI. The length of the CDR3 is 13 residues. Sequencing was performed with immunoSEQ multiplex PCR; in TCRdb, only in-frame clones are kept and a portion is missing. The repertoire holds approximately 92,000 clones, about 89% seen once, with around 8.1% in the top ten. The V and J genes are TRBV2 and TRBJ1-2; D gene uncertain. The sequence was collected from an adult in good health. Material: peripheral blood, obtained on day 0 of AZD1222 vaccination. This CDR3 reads CASSEAAVYGYTF. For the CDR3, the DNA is TGTGCCAGCAGTGAAGCGGCAGTCTATGGCTACACCTTC. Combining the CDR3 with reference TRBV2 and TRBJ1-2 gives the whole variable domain EPEVTQTPSHQVTQMGQEVILRCVPISNHLYFYWYRQILGQKVEFLVSFYNNEISEKSEIFDDQFSVERPDGSNFTLKIRSTKLEDSAMYFCASSEAAVYGYTFGSGTRLTVV.